One and the same sample provided the 13 T cell receptor beta chains below, sequenced in a study of blood T cell repertoires in COVID-19. Sequencing used immunoSEQ multiplex PCR; TCRdb keeps in-frame clones, though not all of them. The table shows a few hundred thousand clones, with about 88% occurring only once. Sample: peripheral blood. These TCRs come from a woman between 45 and 65 years old with COVID-19, enrolled during active disease.

The chain couples TRBV2 to TRBJ2-1, with TRBD2 matching over 12 bases. The CDR3 runs to 18 residues. Germline CDR1 and CDR2: SNHLY and FYNNEI. The V and J ends lost 2 bases and 6 bases, in that order; junction bases with no gene match: 11. The CDR3 reads CASSETGLLAGGFNEQFF. The CDR3 nucleotides are TGTGCCAGCAGTGAAACGGGACTTCTAGCGGGGGGGTTCAATGAGCAGTTCTTC.

This clone was observed a few times. V is TRBV19 and J is TRBJ2-2; D perhaps matches TRBD1 (6 bases). Looked up from germline, CDR1 is LNHDA and CDR2 is SQIVND (reference sequence). V dropped 9 bases and J dropped 6 bases, with 8 bases sitting between them. The CDR3 has 11 residues. The CDR3 bases are TGTGCCAGCAGGGGCGCCGGGGAGCTGTTTTTT. Residues: CASRGAGELFF.

The J gene is TRBJ2-1, the V gene TRBV6-1; TRBD1 might be the D (5 bases). CDR3 size: 14 residues. Per the germline V gene, CDR1 is MNHNS and CDR2 is SASEGT. Trimming removed 2 bases from V and 3 bases from J, with 8 bases in between. In DNA, the CDR3 is TGTGCCAGCAGTGAAAGGGGTTTCTACAATGAGCAGTTCTTC. This gives the protein CASSERGFYNEQFF.

This clone was recorded only once. V and J are TRBV27 and TRBJ2-5; 9 nucleotides match TRBD2. V gave up 5 bases and J gave up 2 bases; unmatched junction bases: 15. Germline V lookup: CDR1 MNHEY, CDR2 SMNVEV (reference sequence). There are 18 residues in the CDR3. The CDR3 is CASSRGLAPRPSQETQYF. The CDR3 coding sequence is TGTGCCAGCAGTCGAGGACTAGCGCCTCGACCGTCGCAAGAGACCCAGTACTTC.

The genes are TRBV12-5 and TRBJ2-7; D is uncertain. The CDR3 contains 12 residues. CDR1 LGHNT and CDR2 FRNRAP come from the germline V gene. The V and J ends lost 0 bases and 7 bases respectively, with 7 bases between them. DNA for the CDR3: TGTGCTAGTGGTTTGGTACTGTGGGAGCAGTACTTC. Its protein is CASGLVLWEQYF.

The chain links TRBV18 to TRBJ2-2; D unresolved. V was cut by 1 base and J by 2 bases, with 11 bases left in between. The CDR3 consists of 16 residues. CDR1 is KGHSH, CDR2 LQKENI, per germline. The CDR3 region has the DNA TGTGCCAGCTCACCACGTCGTCAGTTTAACACCGGGGAGCTGTTTTTT. Protein product: CASSPRRQFNTGELFF.

V gene TRBV10-1 combines with J gene TRBJ1-3; D is possibly TRBD1 (5 bases). Germline values: CDR1 WNHNN, CDR2 SYGVQD (reference sequence). The CDR3 contains 14 residues. V dropped 2 bases and J dropped 0 bases, with 5 bases sitting between them. The CDR3 spells CASSEDSSGNTIYF. The CDR3 coding sequence is TGCGCCAGCAGTGAGGACAGCTCTGGAAACACCATATATTTT.

V and J are TRBV7-8 and TRBJ1-2; TRBD1 is a possible D gene (5 bases). The CDR3 covers 15 residues. CDR1 SGHVS and CDR2 FQNEAQ come from the germline V gene. Trimming cost V 2 bases and J 5 bases, with 15 bases left between them. CDR3 nucleotides: TGTGCCAGCAGCTTAAGCGAGAGGGGAGGGTATGGCTACACCTTC. Its protein is CASSLSERGGYGYTF.

This clone appeared once. The chain recombines TRBV3-1 (or the pseudogene TRBV3-2) with TRBJ2-2, with 10 bases that match TRBD2. CDR1 and CDR2 (germline): LGHDT, YNNKEL (reference sequence). V was clipped by 4 bases and J by 2 bases; unmatched bases: 4. The CDR3 has 16 amino acids. CDR3 residues: CASSPLAGANTGELFF. As DNA, the CDR3 is TGTGCCAGCAGCCCGCTAGCGGGGGCTAACACCGGGGAGCTGTTTTTT.

J is TRBJ1-2 and V is TRBV6-4, with D possibly TRBD1 on 5 matching bases. CDR1 MRHNA and CDR2 SNTAGT come from the germline V gene. The CDR3 is 13 residues long. V lost 3 bases and J 4 bases, leaving 9 bases between the germline ends. CDR3 region: CASSDGGIYGYTF. The DNA for the CDR3 is TGTGCCAGCAGTGATGGGGGGATCTATGGCTACACCTTC.

In this sample, this clone turned up a few times. CDR3: CASSIFRISTNEKLFF. DNA for the CDR3: TGTGCCAGTAGTATCTTCAGGATTTCAACTAATGAAAAACTGTTTTTT. The gene calls are TRBV19 and TRBJ1-4, with D hard to call. The CDR3 consists of 16 residues. V was trimmed by 3 bases and J by 0 bases, leaving 11 bases between them. CDR1 is LNHDA and CDR2 is SQIVND in the germline V gene (reference sequence).

This chain joins TRBV2 and TRBJ1-4; tentatively, D is TRBD1 (5 bases). This CDR3 comprises 14 residues. Trimming stripped 6 bases from V and 8 bases from J, with 16 bases between. Germline assignment: CDR1 SNHLY and CDR2 FYNNEI. As DNA, the CDR3 is TGTGCCAGCAGGATGGGAGGGGTGAACGAAAAACTGTTTTTT. Its translation is CASRMGGVNEKLFF.

CDR3 loop: CAISETGTEAFF. The DNA for the CDR3 is TGTGCCATCAGTGAGACGGGCACTGAAGCTTTCTTT. The chain combines TRBV10-3 with TRBJ1-1; D remains unclear. The V and J ends lost 2 bases and 4 bases respectively, with 5 bases between them. In germline, CDR1 is ENHRY, CDR2 SYGVKD. This CDR3 region has 12 residues.